The sequence of this TCR beta chain was determined in a study of cytomegalovirus exposure and HLA in healthy donors. The V and J ends lost 8 bases and 9 bases respectively, with 14 bases between them. Germline CDR1 is SNHLY and CDR2 is FYNNEI. The CDR3 totals 11 residues. Remarks on this clone: Its antigen is not identified.

PCR was performed using 60 Vbeta and 13 Jbeta primers. Clones were sequenced by immunoSEQ multiplex PCR, and TCRdb holds only the in-frame ones, with some missing. Found here are 100,000 to 150,000 clones, approximately 77% of them singletons; the top ten hold 1.3%. Study findings and constraints: While the bulk of TCR sequences proved rare, some public TCRs turned up in many donors.

Sequencing input: PBMCs. The TCR originated in a woman between 40 and 50 years old in good health and CMV-seronegative. V is TRBV2 and J is TRBJ2-7; D perhaps matches TRBD1 (7 bases). CDR3 bases: TGTGCCAGCCGCAGGGGGGTTGGGCAGTACTTC. Residues: CASRRGVGQYF. Filled out from reference TRBV2 and TRBJ2-7, the complete variable domain reads EPEVTQTPSHQVTQMGQEVILRCVPISNHLYFYWYRQILGQKVEFLVSFYNNEISEKSEIFDDQFSVERPDGSNFTLKIRSTKLEDSAMYFCASRRGVGQYFGPGTRLTVT.